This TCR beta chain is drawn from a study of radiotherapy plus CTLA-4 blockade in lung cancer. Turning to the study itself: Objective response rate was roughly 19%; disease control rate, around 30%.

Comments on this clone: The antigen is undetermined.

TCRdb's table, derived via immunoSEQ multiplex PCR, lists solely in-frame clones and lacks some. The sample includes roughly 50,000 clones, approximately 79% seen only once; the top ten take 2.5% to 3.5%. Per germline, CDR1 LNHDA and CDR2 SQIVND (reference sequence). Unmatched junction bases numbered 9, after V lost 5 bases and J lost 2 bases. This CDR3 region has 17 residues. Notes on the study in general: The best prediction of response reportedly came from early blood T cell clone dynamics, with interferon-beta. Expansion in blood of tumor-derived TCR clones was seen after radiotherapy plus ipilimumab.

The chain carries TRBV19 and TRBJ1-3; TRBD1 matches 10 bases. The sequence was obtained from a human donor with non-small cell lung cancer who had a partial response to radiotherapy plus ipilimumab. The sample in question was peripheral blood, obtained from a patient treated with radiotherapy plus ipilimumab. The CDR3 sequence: CASSDRQGAFAGNTIYF. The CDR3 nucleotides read TGTGCCAGTAGTGACCGACAGGGGGCATTCGCTGGAAACACCATATATTTT.